Listed here are 12 T cell receptor beta chains from one sample, sequenced in a study of control samples from healthy donors and cancer patients. TCRdb keeps only in-frame clones here, not all; method: immunoSEQ multiplex PCR. The repertoire holds about 120,000 clones, with approximately 90% as singletons. Sequencing was performed on blood. Receptors were obtained from a woman under 30 in good health.

The genes are TRBV4-3 and TRBJ2-5; D perhaps matches TRBD1 (6 bases). Per the germline V gene, CDR1 is LGHNA and CDR2 is YSLEER. The CDR3 extends over 20 amino acids. The V gene lost 0 bases and the J gene lost 2 bases, with 25 bases spanning the gap. The CDR3 sequence: CASSQDGMPDRQALQETQYF. The CDR3 region has the DNA TGCGCCAGCAGCCAAGATGGTATGCCCGATAGACAGGCCTTACAAGAGACCCAGTACTTC.

This chain joins TRBV2 and TRBJ1-1; 12 bases are shared with TRBD1. V was pared by 5 bases and J by 4 bases, with 8 bases of the junction left unmatched. The CDR3 is made up of 16 amino acids. CDR1 and CDR2 from the germline V gene are SNHLY and FYNNEI. CDR3 DNA: TGTGCCAGCAGTCTGGGACAGGGGGCGTTCGGCACTGAAGCTTTCTTT. It is translated as CASSLGQGAFGTEAFF.

In its sample, this clone was seen once. The rearrangement joins TRBV9 to TRBJ1-1, with unresolved D. Trimming cost V 0 bases and J 5 bases, with 11 bases left between them. The CDR3 length is 14 residues. The germline CDR1 and CDR2 sequences are SGDLS and YYNGEE. As DNA, the CDR3 is TGTGCCAGCAGCGTAGGAGGTTCAACTACTGAAGCTTTCTTT. Its translation: CASSVGGSTTEAFF.

The chain combines TRBV6-1 with TRBJ2-4, with D possibly matching TRBD2 (5 bases). Trimming took off 4 bases at V and 3 bases at J, with 16 bases between the two ends. Germline values: CDR1 MNHNS, CDR2 SASEGT. CDR3 length: 16 residues. The CDR3 here is CASSVPGGSFKNIQYF. As DNA, the CDR3 is TGTGCCAGCAGTGTACCGGGTGGGAGCTTCAAAAACATTCAGTACTTC.

The chain uses TRBV6-1 and TRBJ2-4, with 9 bases matching TRBD1. The germline V gene has CDR1 MNHNS and CDR2 SASEGT. After removal of 4 bases from V and 1 base from J, the junction contained 5 bases not matched to a gene. The CDR3 is 16 amino acids. Here the CDR3 reads CASSGQGGIAKNIQYF. The CDR3 region has the DNA TGTGCCAGCAGTGGACAGGGGGGCATTGCCAAAAACATTCAGTACTTC.

The V gene is TRBV29-1, the J gene TRBJ1-2; 7 bases agree with TRBD1. Unmatched junction bases numbered 4, after V lost 5 bases and J lost 1 base. CDR1 SQVTM and CDR2 ANQGSEA come from the germline V gene. CDR3 length: 13 residues. The CDR3, as DNA: TGCAGCGTTAGGACAGGAGATAACTATGGCTACACCTTC. This codes for CSVRTGDNYGYTF.

The chain joins TRBV5-1 to TRBJ1-2, with a weak D call TRBD1 (6 bases). CDR3 length: 15 residues. Trimming pared 5 bases from V and 2 bases from J, leaving 16 bases between. Germline lookup yields CDR1 SGHRS and CDR2 YFSETQ. CDR3 in amino acids: CASREQGNLNYGYTF. CDR3 nucleotide sequence: TGCGCCAGCAGGGAGCAGGGGAATCTCAACTATGGCTACACCTTC.

The chain combines TRBV4-1 with TRBJ2-3; the match to TRBD2 covers 10 bases. The CDR3 sequence is 16 residues long. Germline V gives CDR1 MGHRA, CDR2 YSYEKL. Germline trimming cut 2 bases from V and 3 bases from J; bases unmatched to any gene: 5. The CDR3 DNA reads TGCGCCAGCAGCCAAATATTAGCGGGAGGTACAGATACGCAGTATTTT. Translation gives CASSQILAGGTDTQYF.

CDR3 loop: CASSQGSDSVTGELFF. Here the CDR3 DNA reads TGCGCCAGCAGCCAAGGGTCCGACAGCGTCACCGGGGAGCTGTTTTTT. The chain joins TRBV4-3 to TRBJ2-2; D is possibly TRBD1 (5 bases). CDR3 length: 16 residues. Germline V gene data show CDR1 as LGHNA and CDR2 as YSLEER. The V and J ends lost 1 base and 4 bases respectively, with 13 bases between them.

The V call is TRBV28, the J call TRBJ2-5, with TRBD2 as a possible D gene (6 bases). There are 20 residues in the CDR3. Per the germline V gene, CDR1 is MDHEN and CDR2 is SYDVKM. Trimming took off 3 bases at V and 2 bases at J, with 28 bases between the two ends. The CDR3 nucleotides are TGTGCCAGCAGTTTCCCACAGCGACCAAGGGACTCCCTACCACAAGAGACCCAGTACTTC. It yields the protein CASSFPQRPRDSLPQETQYF.

The chain joins TRBV5-1 to TRBJ1-1; no clear D gene. The V gene's germline CDR1 is SGHRS and CDR2 YFSETQ. The CDR3 has 12 amino acids. Trimming took off 3 bases at V and 4 bases at J, with 7 bases between the two ends. The CDR3 loop reads CASSSGGTEAFF. CDR3 bases: TGCGCCAGCAGCTCCGGCGGCACTGAAGCTTTCTTT.

This sequence joins TRBV7-3 and TRBJ2-3; D is ambiguous. V lost 2 bases, J lost 4 bases, and 22 bases lay in between. Germline V gene data show CDR1 as SGHTA and CDR2 as FQGTGA. This CDR3 has 18 amino acids. The CDR3 loop is CASSLFALQVPRSDTQYF. Here the CDR3 DNA reads TGTGCCAGCAGCTTATTCGCCCTCCAGGTCCCCCGGTCAGATACGCAGTATTTT.